The T cell receptor (beta chain) described here comes from a study of blood T cell repertoires in COVID-19. Study details: Spain, Italy and the United States supplied samples that represented acute and convalescent COVID-19. Sources were T cells, B-cell-depleted T cells, or PBMCs; the material itself was cDNA or gDNA.

The V end lost 1 base, the J end lost 1 base, and 8 bases lay between the germline ends. The germline gives CDR1 LNHDA, CDR2 SQIVND (reference sequence). The CDR3 sequence is 15 residues long. Original processing notes: Amplification of reference gene primers was used by the study to estimate nucleated cell counts. Here immunoSEQ multiplex PCR was the method, and the copy in TCRdb shows in-frame clones only, minus some. V, J and clone size are those of that table, while D and trimming were read from the DNA. The table has 130,000 to 150,000 clones, 88% seen once. The clonotype was recovered from a man between 65 and 85 years old with acute or convalescent COVID-19. Sequenced: peripheral blood. The chain links TRBV19 to TRBJ1-5; D gene ambiguous. CDR3 DNA: TGTGCCAGTAGTATAGGGCAGAAAAGCAATCAGCCCCAGCATTTT. Encoded protein: CASSIGQKSNQPQHF.